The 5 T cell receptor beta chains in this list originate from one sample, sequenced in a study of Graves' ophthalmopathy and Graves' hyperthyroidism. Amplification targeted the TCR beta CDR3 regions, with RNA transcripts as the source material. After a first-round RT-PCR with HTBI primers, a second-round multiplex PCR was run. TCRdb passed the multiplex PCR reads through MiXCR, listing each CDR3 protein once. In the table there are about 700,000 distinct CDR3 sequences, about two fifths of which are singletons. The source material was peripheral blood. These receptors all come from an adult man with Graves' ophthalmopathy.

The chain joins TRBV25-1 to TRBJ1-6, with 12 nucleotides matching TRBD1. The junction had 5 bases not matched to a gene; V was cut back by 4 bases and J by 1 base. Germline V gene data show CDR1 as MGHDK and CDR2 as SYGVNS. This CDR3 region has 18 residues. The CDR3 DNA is TGTGCCAGCAGTGGACCGGGACAGGGGGCGTCCTATAATTCACCCCTCCACTTT. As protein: CASSGPGQGASYNSPLHF.

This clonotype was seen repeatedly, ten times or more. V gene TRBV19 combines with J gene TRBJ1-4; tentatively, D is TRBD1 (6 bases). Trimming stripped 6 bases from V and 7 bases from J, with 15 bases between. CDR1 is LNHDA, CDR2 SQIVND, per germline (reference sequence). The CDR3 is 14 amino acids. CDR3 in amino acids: CASSLQGVSEKLFF. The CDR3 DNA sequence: TGTGCCAGTAGCCTACAGGGCGTGAGTGAAAAACTGTTTTTT.

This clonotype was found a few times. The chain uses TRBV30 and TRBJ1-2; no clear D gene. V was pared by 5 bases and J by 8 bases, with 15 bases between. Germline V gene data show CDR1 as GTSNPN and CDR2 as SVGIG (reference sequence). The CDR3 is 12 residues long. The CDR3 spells CAWQRTVNGYTF. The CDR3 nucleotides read TGTGCCTGGCAAAGGACCGTCAACGGCTACACCTTC.

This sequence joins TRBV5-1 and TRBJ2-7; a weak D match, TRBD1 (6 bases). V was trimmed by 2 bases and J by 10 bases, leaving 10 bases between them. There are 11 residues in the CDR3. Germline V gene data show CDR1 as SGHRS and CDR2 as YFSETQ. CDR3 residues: CASSLTGKQYF. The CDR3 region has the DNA TGCGCCAGCAGCTTAACAGGGAAACAGTACTTC.

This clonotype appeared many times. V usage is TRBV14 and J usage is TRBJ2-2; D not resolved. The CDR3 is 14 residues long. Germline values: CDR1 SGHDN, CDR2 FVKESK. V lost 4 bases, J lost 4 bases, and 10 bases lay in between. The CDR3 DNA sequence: TGTGCCAGCAGCCCCTCTGACATCACCGGGGAGCTGTTTTTT. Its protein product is CASSPSDITGELFF.